This TCR beta chain came from a study of blood T cell repertoires in COVID-19. V was trimmed by 5 bases and J by 13 bases, leaving 17 bases between them. This CDR3 is built from 12 residues. Germline values: CDR1 SGHVS, CDR2 FQNEAQ. In the original analysis: Nucleated cell counts were estimated from reference gene primer amplification. Generated by immunoSEQ multiplex PCR, the TCRdb table keeps only in-frame clones and is missing some. Clone size and the V and J calls come from that table; the DNA yielded D and trimming. The repertoire holds 35,000 to 50,000 clones, with approximately 71% as singletons.

This chain uses TRBV7-8 with TRBJ1-2, with D unresolved. The clonotype was recovered from an older man with acute or convalescent COVID-19. Sample: peripheral blood. The CDR3 DNA follows: TGTGCCAGCAGCCCAACCACGGGGAGAGCCACCTTC. This codes for CASSPTTGRATF.